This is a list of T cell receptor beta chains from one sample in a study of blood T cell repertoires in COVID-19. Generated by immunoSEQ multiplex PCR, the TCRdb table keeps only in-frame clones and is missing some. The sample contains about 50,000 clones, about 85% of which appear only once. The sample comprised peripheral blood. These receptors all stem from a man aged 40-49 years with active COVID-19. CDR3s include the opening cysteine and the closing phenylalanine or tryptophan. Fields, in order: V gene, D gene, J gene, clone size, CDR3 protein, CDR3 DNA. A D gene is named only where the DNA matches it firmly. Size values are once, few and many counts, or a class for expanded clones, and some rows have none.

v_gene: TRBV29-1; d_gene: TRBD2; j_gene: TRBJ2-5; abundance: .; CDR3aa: CSVAGTSRRETQYF; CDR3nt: TGCAGCGTGGCAGGGACTAGTCGACGAGAGACCCAGTACTTC
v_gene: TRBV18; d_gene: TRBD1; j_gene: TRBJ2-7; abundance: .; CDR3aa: CASSPPDRERDEQYF; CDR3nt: TGTGCCAGCTCACCACCCGACAGGGAGAGGGACGAGCAGTACTTC
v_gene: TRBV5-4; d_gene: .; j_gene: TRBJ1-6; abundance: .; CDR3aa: CASSLVLGRTASSYNSPLHF; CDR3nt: TGTGCCAGCAGCTTGGTTTTGGGAAGGACAGCGAGCTCCTATAATTCACCCCTCCACTTT
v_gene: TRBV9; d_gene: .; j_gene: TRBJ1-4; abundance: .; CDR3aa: CASSVSGSTNEKLFF; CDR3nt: TGTGCCAGCAGCGTCTCAGGCTCAACTAATGAAAAACTGTTTTTT
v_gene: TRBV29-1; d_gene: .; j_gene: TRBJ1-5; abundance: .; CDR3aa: CSVSDGILGNQPQHF; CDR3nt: TGCAGCGTTTCAGACGGGATACTAGGCAATCAGCCCCAGCATTTT
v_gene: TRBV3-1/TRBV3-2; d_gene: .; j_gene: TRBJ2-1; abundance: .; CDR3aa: CASRSADSYNEQFF; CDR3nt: TGTGCCAGCAGGTCAGCGGATTCCTACAATGAGCAGTTCTTC
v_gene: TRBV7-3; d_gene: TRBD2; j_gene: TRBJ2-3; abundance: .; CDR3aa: CASRKGLAGIGDTQYF; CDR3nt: TGTGCCAGCAGGAAAGGACTAGCGGGGATTGGAGATACGCAGTATTTT
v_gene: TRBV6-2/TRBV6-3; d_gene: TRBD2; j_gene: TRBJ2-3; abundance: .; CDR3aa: CASSYNLAGGRDTQYF; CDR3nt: TGTGCCAGCAGTTATAACTTAGCGGGAGGGCGAGATACGCAGTATTTT
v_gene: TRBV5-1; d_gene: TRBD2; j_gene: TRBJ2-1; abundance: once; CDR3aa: CASGGRGLASNEQFF; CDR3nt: TGCGCCAGCGGCGGGCGGGGACTAGCGTCCAATGAGCAGTTCTTC
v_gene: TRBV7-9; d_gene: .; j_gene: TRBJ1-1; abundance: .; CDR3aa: CASSFGGRYTEAFF; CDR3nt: TGTGCCAGCAGCTTCGGGGGGAGGTACACTGAAGCTTTCTTT
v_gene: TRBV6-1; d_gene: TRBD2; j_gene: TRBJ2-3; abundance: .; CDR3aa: CASSVGLAEASTDTQYF; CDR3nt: TGTGCCAGCAGTGTGGGACTAGCGGAGGCTAGCACAGATACGCAGTATTTT
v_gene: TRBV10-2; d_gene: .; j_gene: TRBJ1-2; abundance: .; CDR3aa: CASSVSYNNYGYTF; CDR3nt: TGCGCCAGCAGTGTAAGCTATAATAACTATGGCTACACCTTC
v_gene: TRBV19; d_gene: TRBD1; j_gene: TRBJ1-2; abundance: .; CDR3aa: CASSKGQGAGGYTF; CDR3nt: TGTGCCAGTAGCAAAGGACAGGGGGCTGGTGGCTACACCTTC
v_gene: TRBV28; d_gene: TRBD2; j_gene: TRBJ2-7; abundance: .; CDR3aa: CASSSPSGRNYEQYF; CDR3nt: TGTGCCAGCAGTTCCCCCAGCGGGAGGAACTACGAGCAGTACTTC
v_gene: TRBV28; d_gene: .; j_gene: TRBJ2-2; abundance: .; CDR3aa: CASSLRDGELFF; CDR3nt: TGTGCCAGCAGTTTACGGGACGGGGAGCTGTTTTTT
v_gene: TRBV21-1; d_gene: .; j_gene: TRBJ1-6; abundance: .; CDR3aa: CASSKDRQTTFYNSPLHF; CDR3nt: TGTGCCAGCAGCAAAGACCGACAGACCACATTCTATAATTCACCCCTCCACTTT
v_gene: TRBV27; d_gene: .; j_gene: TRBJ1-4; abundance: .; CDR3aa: CASSLSRDEKLFF; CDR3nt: TGTGCCAGCAGTTTATCCAGGGATGAAAAACTGTTTTTT
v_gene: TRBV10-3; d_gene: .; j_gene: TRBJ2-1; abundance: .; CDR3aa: CAIRNPDRSGNEQFF; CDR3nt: TGTGCCATCAGGAACCCGGATAGGTCAGGCAATGAGCAGTTCTTC
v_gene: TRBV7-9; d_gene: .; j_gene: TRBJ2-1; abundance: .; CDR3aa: CASSLEHRVQFF; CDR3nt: TGTGCCAGCAGCCTTGAACACCGTGTGCAGTTCTTC
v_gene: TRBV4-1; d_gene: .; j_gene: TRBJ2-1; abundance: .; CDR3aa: CASSNLLREERNEQFF; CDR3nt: TGCGCCAGCAGTAACCTTTTAAGGGAGGAAAGGAATGAGCAGTTCTTC
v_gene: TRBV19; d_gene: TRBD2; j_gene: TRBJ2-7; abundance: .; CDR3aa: CASRQVFSGRSLLGSYEQYF; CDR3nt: TGTGCCAGCCGACAGGTTTTTAGCGGGAGGTCCCTTTTGGGCTCCTACGAGCAGTACTTC
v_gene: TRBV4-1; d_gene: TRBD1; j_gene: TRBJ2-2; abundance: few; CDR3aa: CASSQDLRTGLNGELFF; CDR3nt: TGCGCCAGCAGCCAAGATTTAAGGACAGGGTTGAACGGGGAGCTGTTTTTT
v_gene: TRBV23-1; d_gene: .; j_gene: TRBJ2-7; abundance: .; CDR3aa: CASTKKTLQGTDYHNPYEQYF; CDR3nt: TGCGCCAGCACCAAAAAAACCCTACAGGGGACGGACTACCATAATCCCTACGAGCAGTACTTC
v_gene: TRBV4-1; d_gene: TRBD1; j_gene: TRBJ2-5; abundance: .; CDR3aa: CASSQLTGGDWETQYF; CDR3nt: TGCGCCAGCAGCCAACTGACAGGGGGGGATTGGGAGACCCAGTACTTC
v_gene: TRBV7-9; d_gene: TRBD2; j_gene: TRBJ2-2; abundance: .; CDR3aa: CASSSRGLGLAGLTGELFF; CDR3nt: TGTGCCAGCAGCTCCCGGGGGTTGGGACTAGCGGGTCTCACCGGGGAGCTGTTTTTT